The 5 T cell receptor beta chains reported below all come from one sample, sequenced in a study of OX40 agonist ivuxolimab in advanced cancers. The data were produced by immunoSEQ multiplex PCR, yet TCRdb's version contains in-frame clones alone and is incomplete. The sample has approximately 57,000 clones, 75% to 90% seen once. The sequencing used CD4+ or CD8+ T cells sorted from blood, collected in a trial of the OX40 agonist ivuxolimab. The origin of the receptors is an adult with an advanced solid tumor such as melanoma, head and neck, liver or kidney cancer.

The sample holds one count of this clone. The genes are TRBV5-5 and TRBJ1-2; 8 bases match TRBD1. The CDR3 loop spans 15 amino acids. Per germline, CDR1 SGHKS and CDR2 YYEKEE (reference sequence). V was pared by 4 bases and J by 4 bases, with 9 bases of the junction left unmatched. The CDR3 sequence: CASSRSGTGLYGYTF. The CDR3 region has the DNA TGTGCCAGCAGCCGCTCGGGGACAGGTCTCTATGGCTACACCTTC.

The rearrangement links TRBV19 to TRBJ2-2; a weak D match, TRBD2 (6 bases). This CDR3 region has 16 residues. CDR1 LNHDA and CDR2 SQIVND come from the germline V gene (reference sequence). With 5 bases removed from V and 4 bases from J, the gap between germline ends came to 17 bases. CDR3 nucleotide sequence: TGTGCCAGTAGTCCTCGCCTGGGGGAGGTCACCGGGGAGCTGTTTTTT. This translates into CASSPRLGEVTGELFF.

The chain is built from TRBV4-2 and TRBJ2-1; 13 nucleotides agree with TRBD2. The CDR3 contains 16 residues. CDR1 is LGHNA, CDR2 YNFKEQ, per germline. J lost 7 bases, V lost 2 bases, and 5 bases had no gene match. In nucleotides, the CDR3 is TGTGCCAGCAGCCAAACTATGACTAGCGGGAGGAATGAGCAGTTCTTC. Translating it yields CASSQTMTSGRNEQFF.

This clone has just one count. The CDR3 protein is CAVGSLYEQYF. CDR3 bases: TGTGCCGTCGGGAGTCTCTACGAGCAGTACTTC. The rearrangement uses TRBV19 and TRBJ2-7, with a possible D match to TRBD2 (6 bases). Germline-derived CDR1 and CDR2 are LNHDA and SQIVND (reference sequence). This CDR3 region has 11 residues. Trimming removed 11 bases at V and 3 bases at J, with 11 bases between. Filled out from reference TRBV19 and TRBJ2-7, the complete variable domain reads DGGITQSPKYLFRKEGQNVTLSCEQNLNHDAMYWYRQDPGQGLRLIYYSQIVNDFQKGDIAEGYSVSREKKESFPLTVTSAQKNPTAFYLCAVGSLYEQYFGPGTRLTVT.

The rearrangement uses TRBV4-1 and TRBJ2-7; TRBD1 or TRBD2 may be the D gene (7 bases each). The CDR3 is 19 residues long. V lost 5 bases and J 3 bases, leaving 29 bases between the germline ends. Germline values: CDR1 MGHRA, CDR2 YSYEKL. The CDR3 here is CASSDPDRVSGSSYYEQYF. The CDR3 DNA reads TGCGCCAGCAGCGACCCCGACAGGGTTAGCGGGTCCTCATACTACGAGCAGTACTTC.